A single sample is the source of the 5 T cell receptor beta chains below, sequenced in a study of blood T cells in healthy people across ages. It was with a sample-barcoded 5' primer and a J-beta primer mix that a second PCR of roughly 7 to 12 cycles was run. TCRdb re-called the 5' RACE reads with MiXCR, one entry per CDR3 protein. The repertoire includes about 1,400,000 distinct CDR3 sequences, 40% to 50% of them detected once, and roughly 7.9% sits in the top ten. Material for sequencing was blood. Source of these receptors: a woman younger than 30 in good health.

CDR3 amino acids: CASSSAGFSYEQYF. CDR3 bases: TGTGCCAGCAGTTCTGCCGGTTTCTCCTACGAGCAGTACTTC. The chain links TRBV6-5 to TRBJ2-7; D is uncertain. V was shortened by 4 bases and J by 0 bases, with 10 bases between the two germline ends. The germline V gene has CDR1 MNHEY and CDR2 SVGAGI. The CDR3 is made up of 14 amino acids.

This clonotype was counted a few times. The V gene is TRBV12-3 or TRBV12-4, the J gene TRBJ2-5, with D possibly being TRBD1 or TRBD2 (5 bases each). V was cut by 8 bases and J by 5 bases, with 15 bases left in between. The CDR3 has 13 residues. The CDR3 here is CASSGRELETQYF. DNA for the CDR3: TGTGCCAGCTCCGGCAGGGAGCTTGAGACCCAGTACTTC.

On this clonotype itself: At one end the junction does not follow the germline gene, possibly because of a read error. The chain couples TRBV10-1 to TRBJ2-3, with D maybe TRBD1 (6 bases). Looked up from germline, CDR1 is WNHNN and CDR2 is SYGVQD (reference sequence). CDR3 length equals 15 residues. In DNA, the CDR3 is TGCGTCAGCACCCCCGGACAGAGTAGCACAGATACGCAGTATTTT. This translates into CVSTPGQSSTDTQYF.

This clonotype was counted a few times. The CDR3 bases are TGTGCCAGCAGCCCAAATAAGAACGGCGTAGGCTACACCTTC. Its translation: CASSPNKNGVGYTF. The V and J genes are TRBV7-9 and TRBJ1-2; D uncertain. The CDR3 has 14 residues. V gave up 5 bases and J gave up 8 bases, with 18 bases separating them. CDR1 and CDR2 from the germline V gene are SEHNR and FQNEAQ (reference sequence).

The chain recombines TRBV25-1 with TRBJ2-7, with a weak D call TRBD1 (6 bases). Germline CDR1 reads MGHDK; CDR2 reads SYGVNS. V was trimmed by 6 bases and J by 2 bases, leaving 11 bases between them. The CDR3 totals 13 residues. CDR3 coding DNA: TGTGCCAGCAGAGGGACACAAACCTACGAGCAGTACTTC. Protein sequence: CASRGTQTYEQYF.